In this sample, the clone carrying this T cell receptor beta chain turned up many times. Antigen specificity is unknown. Read sequence stops 3 residues before the CDR3 end, and the germline J gene provides the missing end. Generated by immunoSEQ multiplex PCR, the TCRdb table keeps only in-frame clones and is missing some. The data show more than 20,000 clones, with none appearing a single time. The sample is drawn from a study of T cell clonality in common variable immunodeficiency. Study outcomes and limitations: CVID subjects had higher TCRbeta clonality than healthy controls, most marked in about a third. Reportedly, TCR beta sequences from common variable immunodeficiency showed fewer deletions and N-nucleotide insertions.

Trimming cost V 4 bases and J 5 bases; bases outside gene matches: 10. Germline CDR1 reads SGHRS; CDR2 reads YFSETQ. This CDR3 has 15 residues. The TCR comes from a human donor with common variable immunodeficiency. The sequencing sample was made of peripheral blood mononuclear cells. The rearrangement links TRBV5-1 to TRBJ2-7, with 9 bases that match TRBD1. The CDR3 region is CASSLTWDRANEQYF. CDR3 DNA, as far as it was read: TGCGCCAGCAGCCTTACCTGGGACAGGGCCAACGAG.